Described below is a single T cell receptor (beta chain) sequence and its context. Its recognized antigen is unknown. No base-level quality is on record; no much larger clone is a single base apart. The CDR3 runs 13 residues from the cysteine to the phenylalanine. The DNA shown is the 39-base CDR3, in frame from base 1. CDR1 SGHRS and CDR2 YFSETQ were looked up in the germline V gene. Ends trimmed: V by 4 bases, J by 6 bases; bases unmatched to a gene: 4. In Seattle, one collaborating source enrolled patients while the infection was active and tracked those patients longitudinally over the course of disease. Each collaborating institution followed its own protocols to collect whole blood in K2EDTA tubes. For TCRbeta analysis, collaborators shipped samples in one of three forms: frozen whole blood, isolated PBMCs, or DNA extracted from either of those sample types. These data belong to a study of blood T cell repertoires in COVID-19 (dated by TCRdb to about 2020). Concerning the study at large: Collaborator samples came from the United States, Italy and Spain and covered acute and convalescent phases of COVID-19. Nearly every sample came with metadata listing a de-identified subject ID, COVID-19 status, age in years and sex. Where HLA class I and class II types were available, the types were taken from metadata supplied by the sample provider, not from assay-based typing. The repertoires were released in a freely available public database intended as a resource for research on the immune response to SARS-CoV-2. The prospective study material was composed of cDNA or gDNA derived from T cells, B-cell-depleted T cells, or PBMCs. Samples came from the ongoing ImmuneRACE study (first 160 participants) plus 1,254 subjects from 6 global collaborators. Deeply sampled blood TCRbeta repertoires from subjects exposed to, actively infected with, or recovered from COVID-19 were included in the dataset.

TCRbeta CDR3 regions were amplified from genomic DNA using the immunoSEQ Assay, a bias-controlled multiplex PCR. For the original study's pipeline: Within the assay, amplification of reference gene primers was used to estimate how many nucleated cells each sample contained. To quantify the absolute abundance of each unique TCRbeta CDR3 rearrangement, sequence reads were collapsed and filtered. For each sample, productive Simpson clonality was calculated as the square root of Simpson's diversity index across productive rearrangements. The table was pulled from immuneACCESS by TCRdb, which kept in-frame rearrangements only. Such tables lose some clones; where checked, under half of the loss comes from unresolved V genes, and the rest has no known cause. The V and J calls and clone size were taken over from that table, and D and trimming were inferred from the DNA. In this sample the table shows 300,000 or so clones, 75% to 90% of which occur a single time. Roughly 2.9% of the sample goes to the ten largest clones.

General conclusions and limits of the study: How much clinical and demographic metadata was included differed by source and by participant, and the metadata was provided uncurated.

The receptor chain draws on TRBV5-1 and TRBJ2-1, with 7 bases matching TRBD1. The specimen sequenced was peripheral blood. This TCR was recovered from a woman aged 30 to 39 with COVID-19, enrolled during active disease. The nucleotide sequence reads TGCGCCAGCAGCGTTCCAGGGGGCAATGAGCAGTTCTTC. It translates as CASSVPGGNEQFF.